This TCR beta chain is drawn from a study of blood T cell repertoires in COVID-19. Study information: Acute-phase and convalescent COVID-19 samples originated in the United States, Italy and Spain. T cells, B-cell-depleted T cells, or PBMCs supplied cDNA or gDNA.

Libraries were prepared by immunoSEQ multiplex PCR; TCRdb keeps only in-frame clonotypes and omits some of them. Altogether approximately 90,000 clones are present, less than 90% being singletons, with the ten largest covering roughly 1.2%. Trimming removed 4 bases from V and 6 bases from J; junction bases left unmatched: 1. CDR1 and CDR2 from the germline V gene are MNHEY and SMNVEV (reference sequence). The CDR3 consists of 13 residues. The V call is TRBV27, the J call TRBJ1-2; 11 bases fit TRBD1. The sample taken for sequencing was peripheral blood. The sequence was obtained from a man older than 75 with active or convalescent COVID-19. This CDR3 is CASSWTGGNGYTF. The CDR3 DNA is TGTGCCAGCAGTTGGACAGGGGGCAATGGCTACACCTTC.